This T cell receptor (beta chain) appears in the sequencing data of a study of HIV-infected children after antiretroviral therapy interruption. Study background: Continuous-treatment samples came from weeks 0, 48 and 150. General observations from the study: Naive CD4+ sequences overlapped less between time points once interruption began.

The treatment was: PENTA 11 planned treatment interruption arm or continuous ART arm. Naive CD4+ CD45RA+ CD45RO- T cells were sorted from thawed PBMCs. This clonotype has ten or more counts. No antigen is known for it. RNA-based 3' RACE libraries used unique molecular identifiers. TCRdb re-analysed the 3' RACE reads in MiXCR, keeping a single row per CDR3 protein. Of 40,000 to 50,000 distinct CDR3 sequences in the sample, 3.5% to 5% were seen once. The sample was CD45RA+ CD4+ T cells from PBMCs, pooled from several time points, taken from a donor given antiretroviral therapy, either interrupted or continuous. Documented subset: naive CD4+ CD45RA+ CD45RO- T cells. This TCR came from a pool of human donors with HIV.

This CDR3 is CASSQGYGTGKAFF. The DNA for the CDR3 is TGTGCCAGCAGCCAAGGCTACGGGACAGGGAAAGCTTTCTTT. The J gene is TRBJ1-1, the V gene TRBV3-1, with 9 positions matching TRBD1. The CDR3 covers 14 residues. Germline loops: CDR1 LGHDT, CDR2 YNNKEL (reference sequence). The ends lost 1 base at V and 9 bases at J; junction bases unmatched: 6.